This T cell receptor beta chain was identified in a study of blood T cells in healthy people across ages. Study at large: About one barcoded beta molecule was captured per two T cells (by template switching).

V gave up 3 bases and J gave up 8 bases, with 11 bases separating them. The germline gives CDR1 SGHRS, CDR2 YFSETQ. This CDR3 contains 13 residues. For the second PCR, which ran for about 6 to 11 cycles, a sample-barcoded 5' primer and a J-beta primer mix were used. TCRdb independently ran MiXCR on the 5' RACE reads; one entry per CDR3 protein. The data show fewer than 900,000 distinct CDR3 sequences, about 34% seen once. Study observations and caveats: TCR beta diversity per million T cells fell roughly linearly with age.

This clonotype was detected only a few times. Its antigen remains unidentified. Sequencing input: blood. This clonotype was sampled from a man in his late teens or twenties in good health. The chain links TRBV5-1 to TRBJ1-4; no reliable D call. CDR3 coding DNA: TGCGCCAGCAGCTCGGTACTCGGGGAAAAACTGTTTTTT. It is translated as CASSSVLGEKLFF.